This T cell receptor beta chain was retrieved from a study of chemoradiotherapy in HPV16-positive cancers. This CDR3 is 15 amino acids long. Between the trimmed V and J ends, which lost 1 base and 2 bases, there was a span of 10 bases. Per germline, CDR1 LNHDA and CDR2 SQIVND (reference sequence). Generated by immunoSEQ multiplex PCR, the TCRdb table keeps only in-frame clones and is missing some. The repertoire has fewer than 20,000 clones, roughly 86% of them found once; the top ten carry roughly 2.4%. Comments on this clone: What it recognizes is unknown.

Study observations and caveats: In HPV16-positive patients, HPV-responsive T-cell expansion tracked better recurrence-free survival.

This TCR derives from a human donor with HPV-associated anogenital cancer. Material: blood, obtained from a patient who underwent chemoradiotherapy. J is TRBJ2-3 and V is TRBV19; D is unclear. CDR3 loop: CASSIGGPNTDTQYF. CDR3 nucleotide sequence: TGTGCCAGTAGTATAGGCGGACCGAACACAGATACGCAGTATTTT.